This T cell receptor beta chain was captured by sequencing in a study of T cell repertoires in aging, cancer and after chemotherapy. Study-level results: These repertoire data do not allow conclusions about immunological memory after chemotherapy. Healthy donors lost TCR diversity with age mainly through richness, cancer patients through richness and evenness. In each cancer cohort, median generation probability increased across chemotherapy, suggesting thymic output rebounded.

Trimming cost V 4 bases and J 1 base, with 14 bases left between them. The CDR3 contains 16 residues. CDR1 and CDR2 from the germline V gene are SGHNT and YYREEE (reference sequence). Rearranged V-D-J TRB sequences were amplified with a mixed TRB-A/B primer pool. TCRdb used MiXCR to reprocess the multiplex PCR reads, holding one entry per CDR3 protein. The table has 8,000 to 10,000 distinct CDR3 sequences, less than 25% seen once; the top ten hold roughly 2.8%. This clonotype was picked up a small number of times. Its specificity is unknown. TCR beta rearrangements were amplified from peripheral blood genomic DNA.

The sample consisted of blood. This sequence joins TRBV5-4 and TRBJ2-2; weak D call: TRBD1 (7 bases). The receptor comes from a human donor in good health. The CDR3 DNA reads as TGTGCCAGCAGCGCAGGGGGGACTCTGAACACCGGGGAGCTGTTTTTT. It translates to CASSAGGTLNTGELFF. The variable domain in full, with the rest retrieved from reference TRBV5-4 and TRBJ2-2, is ETGVTQSPTHLIKTRGQQVTLRCSSQSGHNTVSWYQQALGQGPQFIFQYYREEENGRGNFPPRFSGLQFPNYSSELNVNALELDDSALYLCASSAGGTLNTGELFFGEGSRLTVL.